Presented here are 32 T cell receptor beta chains from one specimen sequenced in a study of blood T cells in healthy people across ages. Combining a sample-barcoded 5' primer with a J-beta primer mix, a second PCR ran for roughly 7 to 11 cycles. TCRdb processed the 5' RACE reads anew with MiXCR; each CDR3 protein has one entry. The sample has about 1.4 million distinct CDR3 sequences, approximately 59% seen once; the top ten hold 6.5% to 8.5%. Sequenced: blood. These receptors came from a man younger than 35 in good health.

This sequence joins TRBV21-1 and TRBJ1-6. TRBV21-1 is a documented pseudogene. This CDR3 contains 17 residues. This chain's CDR3 is CASKEVAAVGNNSPLHF. In DNA form, the CDR3 reads TGTGCCAGCAAGGAGGTGGCTGCGGTAGGAAATAATTCACCCCTCCACTTT.

This clonotype was observed a handful of times. The V gene is TRBV7-9, the J gene TRBJ1-4; D unresolved. V was trimmed by 5 bases and J by 3 bases, leaving 16 bases between them. Germline V gene lookup returns CDR1 SEHNR and CDR2 FQNEAQ (reference sequence). This CDR3 contains 16 residues. DNA of the CDR3: TGTGCCAGCAGCCCCGTTTTAAGACGGGCTAATGAAAAACTGTTTTTT. It specifies CASSPVLRRANEKLFF.

J is TRBJ2-4 and V is TRBV7-2, with 9 nucleotides matching TRBD2. Germline V lookup: CDR1 SGHTA, CDR2 FQGNSA. The CDR3 covers 15 residues. The junction had 5 bases not matched to a gene; V was cut back by 3 bases and J by 5 bases. The CDR3 sequence: CASSLVGGGENIQYF. CDR3 in DNA: TGTGCCAGCAGCTTGGTGGGCGGGGGGGAAAACATTCAGTACTTC.

The chain uses TRBV29-1 and TRBJ2-1; 10 bases match TRBD2. V trimming: 3 bases; J trimming: 7 bases; junction bases outside the gene matches: 0. CDR3 length: 12 residues. Germline CDR1 SQVTM, CDR2 ANQGSEA. Here the CDR3 DNA reads TGCAGCGTTGAGACTAGCGGGAATGAGCAGTTCTTC. This sequence encodes CSVETSGNEQFF.

The V and J genes are TRBV12-3 or TRBV12-4 and TRBJ2-4; D is unresolved. The DNA end lines up better with TRBJ2-7; the J call may be wrong. This CDR3 contains 14 residues. CDR3 amino acids: CASTTVGIRYEQYF. In DNA, the CDR3 is TGTGCCAGCACTACCGTGGGGATAAGATACGAGCAGTACTTC.

A few counts support this clonotype. J is TRBJ2-7 and V is TRBV7-2; D tentatively reads TRBD1 or TRBD2 (5 bases each). Germline CDR1 reads SGHTA; CDR2 reads FQGNSA. The CDR3 has 13 residues. Trimming removed 5 bases from V and 7 bases from J, with 15 bases in between. CDR3 sequence (DNA): TGTGCCAGCAGCGTATGGGGGTTTGGTGAGCAGTACTTC. Its translation: CASSVWGFGEQYF.

This clonotype was counted only a few times. The V call is TRBV4-3, the J call TRBJ2-3; tentative D call: TRBD1 (6 bases). Trimming removed 2 bases at V and 2 bases at J, with 17 bases between. This CDR3 has 17 amino acids. Germline V gene sequence: CDR1 LGHNA, CDR2 YSLEER. CDR3 residues: CASSQRYRAMDTDTQYF. For the CDR3, the DNA is TGCGCCAGCAGCCAAAGGTACAGGGCAATGGACACAGATACGCAGTATTTT.

J is TRBJ1-2 and V is TRBV5-1, with 7 bases aligning to TRBD1. Germline V gene lookup returns CDR1 SGHRS and CDR2 YFSETQ. The CDR3 length is 13 residues. V was pared by 4 bases and J by 8 bases, with 8 bases of the junction left unmatched. The CDR3 DNA is TGCGCCAGCAGCGTGGTAGGGGGCGGCGGCTACACCTTC. Protein product: CASSVVGGGGYTF. The full variable domain, in which reference TRBV5-1 and TRBJ1-2 provide the parts outside the CDR3, is KAGVTQTPRYLIKTRGQQVTLSCSPISGHRSVSWYQQTPGQGLQFLFEYFSETQRNKGNFPGRFSGRQFSNSRSEMNVSTLELGDSALYLCASSVVGGGGYTFGSGTRLTVV.

This sequence joins TRBV10-2 and TRBJ2-3, with D maybe TRBD2 (5 bases). Germline V gene data show CDR1 as WSHSY and CDR2 as SAAADI. The ends were cut back, 2 bases at V and 0 bases at J, with 9 bases in the middle. This CDR3 region has 15 residues. CDR3 nucleotides: TGCGCCAGCAGTGAGGGACTGTCTAGCACAGATACGCAGTATTTT. Residues: CASSEGLSSTDTQYF.

The J gene is TRBJ2-1, the V gene TRBV27; 11 nucleotides match TRBD2. The CDR3 length is 15 residues. Germline-derived CDR1 and CDR2 are MNHEY and SMNVEV (reference sequence). V lost 5 bases to trimming and J lost 8 bases; unmatched junction nucleotides: 8. The CDR3 DNA sequence: TGTGCCAGCAGTATACTACTAGCGGGAGTGGATGAGCAGTTCTTC. Its translation is CASSILLAGVDEQFF.

As to this clonotype: The germline gene is not matched at one end of the junction; a read error may be the cause. The chain couples TRBV6-1 to TRBJ2-3; TRBD2 matches 13 bases. From germline, CDR1 is MNHNS and CDR2 SASEGT. The CDR3 contains 14 residues. The CDR3 here is CAGRTSGRADTQYF. CDR3 bases: TGTGCCGGCAGGACTAGCGGGAGAGCCGATACGCAGTATTTT.

The rearrangement links TRBV7-8 to TRBJ1-1; maybe TRBD1 (5 bases). Trimming removed 5 bases at V and 6 bases at J, with 13 bases between. Germline V gene lookup returns CDR1 SGHVS and CDR2 FQNEAQ. CDR3 length equals 13 residues. CDR3 region: CASSVSGGAEAFF. The CDR3 DNA follows: TGTGCCAGCAGCGTTTCCGGGGGGGCTGAAGCTTTCTTT.

This sequence joins TRBV6-1 and TRBJ2-4; D is uncertain. V lost 3 bases and J lost 0, with 9 bases in between. The CDR3 consists of 15 residues. In germline, CDR1 is MNHNS, CDR2 SASEGT. The CDR3 nucleotides are TGTGCCAGCAGTGAGTCGGGCGTAGCCAAAAACATTCAGTACTTC. Translating it yields CASSESGVAKNIQYF.

The V and J genes are TRBV6-6 and TRBJ1-5, with TRBD1 identical over 9 bases. Per the germline V gene, CDR1 is MNHNY and CDR2 is SVGAGI (reference sequence). The V and J ends lost 5 bases and 2 bases, in that order; junction bases with no gene match: 10. The CDR3 contains 17 residues. As DNA, the CDR3 is TGTGCCAGCAGTCAACGGACAGGGGAGGAGGGCAATCAGCCCCAGCATTTT. It encodes CASSQRTGEEGNQPQHF.

The V call is TRBV7-9, the J call TRBJ2-5; D remains unclear. The ends were cut back, 4 bases at V and 1 base at J, with 10 bases in the middle. Germline lookup yields CDR1 SEHNR and CDR2 FQNEAQ (reference sequence). The CDR3 consists of 14 residues. The CDR3, as DNA: TGTGCCAGCAGCTCTCGACTCGGCCAAGAGACCCAGTACTTC. The encoded protein is CASSSRLGQETQYF.

CDR3 residues: CSVAKGYEQYF. CDR3 DNA: TGCAGCGTTGCCAAGGGCTACGAGCAGTACTTC. The chain combines TRBV29-1 with TRBJ2-7; the D is unclear. V was trimmed by 4 bases and J by 3 bases, leaving 7 bases between them. CDR1 and CDR2 from the germline V gene are SQVTM and ANQGSEA. The CDR3 loop spans 11 amino acids.

The J gene is TRBJ2-2, the V gene TRBV28, with D perhaps being TRBD1 or TRBD2 (6 bases each). The CDR3 spans 17 residues. From germline, CDR1 is MDHEN and CDR2 SYDVKM. V lost 4 bases to trimming and J lost 2 bases, with 17 bases between them. The CDR3 DNA follows: TGTGCCAGCAGTTCCCCGAGGAAGGGGGGCAACACCGGGGAGCTGTTTTTT. The encoded protein is CASSSPRKGGNTGELFF.

This clonotype has only a few counts. The CDR3 sequence is CASTLGNSFYEQYF. In nucleotides, the CDR3 is TGTGCCAGCACCCTTGGGAACAGCTTCTACGAGCAGTACTTC. The rearrangement joins TRBV3-1 to TRBJ2-7; D unclear. CDR3 length: 14 amino acids. The V and J ends lost 7 bases and 3 bases respectively, with 16 bases between them. Germline loops: CDR1 LGHDT, CDR2 YNNKEL (reference sequence).

This clonotype came up once. The chain employs TRBV10-3 and TRBJ2-5; TRBD2 aligns across 7 bases. The CDR3 extends over 14 amino acids. Losses at the gene ends were 9 bases for V and 1 base for J; bases not matched to a gene: 8. Germline V gives CDR1 ENHRY, CDR2 SYGVKD. The CDR3 coding sequence is TGTGCCATTAACCCGGGGGGACTCCAAGAGACCCAGTACTTC. Amino acid sequence: CAINPGGLQETQYF.

V is TRBV4-1 and J is TRBJ2-5; D is tentatively TRBD1 or TRBD2 (5 bases each). The CDR3 length is 13 residues. The ends were cut back, 3 bases at V and 12 bases at J, with 17 bases in the middle. Germline lookup yields CDR1 MGHRA and CDR2 YSYEKL. CDR3 bases: TGCGCCAGCAGCCACGAACAAGGGACCTATAAGTACTTC. It codes for CASSHEQGTYKYF.

This clonotype was seen a few times. This chain connects TRBV7-9 to TRBJ2-5; 7 bases are a match to TRBD1. Germline CDR1 and CDR2: SEHNR and FQNEAQ (reference sequence). This CDR3 has 15 residues. V was clipped by 3 bases and J by 1 base; unmatched bases: 5. The CDR3 sequence: CASSLVGTVQETQYF. The CDR3 DNA reads as TGTGCCAGCAGCTTGGTCGGGACAGTCCAAGAGACCCAGTACTTC. Drawing the rest from reference TRBV7-9 and TRBJ2-5, the complete variable domain is DTGVSQNPRHKITKRGQNVTFRCDPISEHNRLYWYRQTLGQGPEFLTYFQNEAQLEKSRLLSDRFSAERPKGSFSTLEIQRTEQGDSAMYLCASSLVGTVQETQYFGPGTRLLVL.

This chain connects TRBV12-5 to TRBJ2-5; D may be TRBD2 (6 bases). Trimming left V 4 bases short and J 0 bases short, with 12 bases between. CDR3 length equals 15 residues. CDR1 and CDR2 (germline): LGHNT, FRNRAP. The DNA of the CDR3 is TGTGCTAGTGGTTGGGGGAGGCGGGACCAAGAGACCCAGTACTTC. It encodes CASGWGRRDQETQYF.

The V and J genes are TRBV7-9 and TRBJ1-1; D is perhaps TRBD1 (6 bases). Deletions cut 1 base from V and 4 bases from J, with 13 bases between. The germline V gene encodes CDR1 SEHNR and CDR2 FQNEAQ (reference sequence). The CDR3 is 15 amino acids. CDR3 bases: TGTGCCAGCAGCTTAGGGCCAGGGGCGAGCACTGAAGCTTTCTTT. It yields the protein CASSLGPGASTEAFF.

This sequence joins TRBV12-3 or TRBV12-4 and TRBJ2-7; the D is unclear. The length of the CDR3 is 12 residues. V was cut by 7 bases and J by 7 bases, with 14 bases left in between. DNA for the CDR3: TGTGCCAGCATTCCCGGCCGGGTTGAGCAGTACTTC. Translated, it gives CASIPGRVEQYF.

This clonotype appeared many times. V and J are TRBV11-1 and TRBJ2-7; D possibly corresponds to TRBD1 (6 bases). With 6 bases removed from V and 2 bases from J, the gap between germline ends came to 11 bases. Germline assignment: CDR1 SGHAT and CDR2 FQDESV (reference sequence). The CDR3 length is 13 residues. CDR3 loop: CASRLAGAYEQYF. The CDR3 DNA is TGTGCCAGCAGATTGGCAGGGGCCTACGAGCAGTACTTC.

This clonotype occurred many times. The chain uses TRBV20-1 and TRBJ2-5, with TRBD1 matching over 8 bases. The germline V gene encodes CDR1 DFQATT and CDR2 SNEGSKA (reference sequence). This CDR3 contains 12 residues. After removal of 7 bases from V and 4 bases from J, the junction contained 5 bases not matched to a gene. The CDR3 sequence: CSGDRGGETQYF. CDR3 nucleotide sequence: TGCAGTGGAGACAGGGGAGGAGAGACCCAGTACTTC.

The J gene is TRBJ2-3, the V gene TRBV20-1; D remains unclear. Germline CDR1 and CDR2: DFQATT and SNEGSKA (reference sequence). V was pared by 6 bases and J by 14 bases, with 18 bases between. This CDR3 spans 11 amino acids. CDR3 region: CSADGPARGYF. The CDR3 bases are TGCAGTGCCGATGGACCGGCACGAGGGTATTTT.

The CDR3 region has the DNA TGCAGCGCCCCCCTGTTAGGGGTCAGCTACACCTTC. Its translation is CSAPLLGVSYTF. V and J are TRBV29-1 and TRBJ1-2; D is perhaps TRBD1 (5 bases). In germline, CDR1 is SQVTM, CDR2 ANQGSEA. V lost 7 bases and J 9 bases, leaving 18 bases between the germline ends. The CDR3 sequence is 12 residues long. Based on the CDR3 plus reference TRBV29-1 and TRBJ1-2, the full variable domain is SAVISQKPSRDICQRGTSLTIQCQVDSQVTMMFWYRQQPGQSLTLIATANQGSEATYESGFVIDKFPISRPNLTFSTLTVSNMSPEDSSIYLCSAPLLGVSYTFGSGTRLTVV.

This clonotype appeared a few times. The chain has TRBV6-1 and TRBJ2-5; D is undetermined. V was trimmed by 4 bases and J by 2 bases, leaving 11 bases between them. Germline CDR1 is MNHNS and CDR2 is SASEGT. The CDR3 contains 14 residues. This CDR3 reads CASSVFESQETQYF. CDR3 DNA sequence: TGTGCCAGCAGTGTTTTCGAGAGTCAAGAGACCCAGTACTTC.

With regard to this clonotype: A junction boundary mismatches the germline segment, possibly from a read error. This chain links TRBV6-2 or TRBV6-3 with TRBJ2-6, with 12 positions matching TRBD1. CDR1 and CDR2 (germline): MNHEY, SVGEGT. CDR3 length: 17 residues. The CDR3 DNA is TGTGCCAGCAACCCGGGACAGGGGGCCTCTTGGGCCAACGTCCTGACTTTC. It encodes CASNPGQGASWANVLTF.

This clonotype occurred a few times. This chain uses TRBV4-1 with TRBJ2-4; a weak D match, TRBD1 (5 bases). Per germline, CDR1 MGHRA and CDR2 YSYEKL. The CDR3 extends over 14 amino acids. V lost 1 base and J 13 bases, leaving 17 bases between the germline ends. The CDR3 sequence: CASSQGASGKEQYF. CDR3 nucleotide sequence: TGCGCCAGCAGCCAAGGGGCGTCAGGGAAAGAGCAGTACTTC.

This rearrangement joins TRBV29-1 to TRBJ1-1; D not resolved. The V gene's germline CDR1 is SQVTM and CDR2 ANQGSEA. V gave up 4 bases and J gave up 11 bases, with 14 bases separating them. This CDR3 is built from 11 residues. The CDR3: CSVAPLLTAFF. The CDR3 nucleotides read TGCAGCGTTGCCCCTTTATTGACCGCTTTCTTT.